This T cell receptor (beta chain) was recovered during a study of OX40 agonist ivuxolimab in advanced cancers. Whole-study results and caveats: Compared with CD4+, CD8+ T cells on average had more expanded clones.

TCRdb keeps only in-frame clones here, not all; method: immunoSEQ multiplex PCR. The sample comprises 65,000 to 95,000 clones, about nine tenths of which are singletons, and about 6.6% rests with the top ten. To note about this clone: The antigen is not known.

Germline-derived CDR1 and CDR2 are SGHRS and YFSETQ. Trimming took off 0 bases at V and 4 bases at J, with 19 bases between the two ends. The CDR3 totals 17 residues. The sequencing used CD4+ or CD8+ T cells sorted from blood, collected in a trial of the OX40 agonist ivuxolimab. The sequence derives from an adult with an advanced solid tumor such as melanoma, head and neck, liver or kidney cancer. The chain recombines TRBV5-1 with TRBJ2-5; the D gene is possibly TRBD2 (5 bases). Written as DNA, the CDR3 is TGCGCCAGCAGCTTGGTCCAAACCCGGGGAGTCGGAGAGACCCAGTACTTC. Protein sequence: CASSLVQTRGVGETQYF.